This T cell receptor (beta chain) was sequenced during a study of tumor-infiltrating lymphocytes in oesophageal squamous cell carcinoma (dated by TCRdb to the mid-2010s). The germline V gene supplies CDR1 SGHVS and CDR2 FNYEAQ. Counting both end residues, the CDR3 totals 15 amino acids. The library was made by PCR. Sequencing was performed on an Illumina HiSeq 2000. TCRdb handled the public reads itself, with Q25 trimming in fastp and clone calling in MiXCR, and kept productive beta chains. Each CDR3 protein gets just one entry, which takes the most common genes and DNA from the rows behind it. The sample data list around 12,000 distinct CDR3 sequences, and about 55% of these were observed just once. 28% of the sample belongs to the ten largest clones. This clonotype was found once. The antigen this receptor binds is unknown. It is likely a read error, because the conserved phenylalanine at the end of the CDR3 is missing. No DNA is shown, since the ends of the CDR3 on it are uncertain; the CDR3 is the one TCRdb lists.

Rearrangement joined TRBV7-6 to TRBJ2-7; the D call TRBD1 from the table was never checked on the DNA. This clonotype was sampled from a female donor with esophageal squamous cell carcinoma. Sequencing was performed on esophageal tumor tissue. The CDR3 sequence is CASSLADGNEQFFGA.